This T cell receptor beta chain was sequenced during a study of OX40 agonist ivuxolimab in advanced cancers. The germline CDR1 and CDR2 sequences are SGHTA and FQGNSA. This CDR3 spans 14 amino acids. Trimming removed 5 bases from V and 7 bases from J, with 15 bases in between. Profiling relied on immunoSEQ multiplex PCR, and the TCRdb table lists in-frame clones only, not all of them. The sample lists approximately 33,000 clones, approximately 90% occurring once. Sequences were derived from CD4+ or CD8+ T cells sorted from blood, sampled in a trial of the OX40 agonist ivuxolimab. The V call is TRBV7-2, the J call TRBJ2-1; D is possibly TRBD1 or TRBD2 (5 bases each). The origin of this receptor is an adult with an advanced solid tumor such as melanoma, head and neck, liver or kidney cancer. The CDR3 loop is CASSPGTPGNEQFF. CDR3 nucleotides: TGTGCCAGCAGCCCCGGGACCCCGGGAAATGAGCAGTTCTTC. Based on the CDR3 plus reference TRBV7-2 and TRBJ2-1, the full variable domain is GAGVSQSPSNKVTEKGKDVELRCDPISGHTALYWYRQSLGQGLEFLIYFQGNSAPDKSGLPSDRFSAERTGGSVSTLTIQRTQQEDSAVYLCASSPGTPGNEQFFGPGTRLTVL.